These 27 T cell receptor beta chains share one sample of origin, sequenced in a study of post-analysis software for immune sequencing data. General study points: TRBV5-6, TRBV5-1 and TRBV20-1 were among several TRBV segments more frequent in patients than controls.

TCR beta cDNA libraries had unique molecular identifiers. TCRdb used MiXCR to reprocess the PCR reads, holding one entry per CDR3 protein. Of some 700,000 distinct CDR3 sequences detected, roughly three fifths appear once; the ten largest clones hold about 11%. What these receptors recognize is not known. Sequencing was carried out using blood. The source is a girl aged 2 to 9 with multiple sclerosis.

The V and J genes are TRBV2 and TRBJ2-3; a weak D match, TRBD2 (5 bases). The CDR3 loop spans 13 amino acids. Germline V gene lookup returns CDR1 SNHLY and CDR2 FYNNEI. The V end was cut by 2 bases, the J end by 4 bases, with 7 bases between. The CDR3 DNA sequence: TGTGCCAGCAGTGAACTAGCAGCAGATACGCAGTATTTT. It yields the protein CASSELAADTQYF.

This clonotype has just a few counts. This chain connects TRBV5-5 to TRBJ2-7, with a tentative D call TRBD1 (6 bases). The CDR3 totals 14 residues. V was trimmed by 4 bases and J by 3 bases, leaving 14 bases between them. CDR1 is SGHKS, CDR2 YYEKEE, per germline (reference sequence). CDR3 sequence reads: CASSGSTGVYEQYF. CDR3 DNA sequence: TGTGCCAGCAGCGGCTCGACAGGCGTCTACGAGCAGTACTTC.

The V gene is TRBV6-5, the J gene TRBJ2-7; D may be TRBD1 (7 bases). Germline assignment: CDR1 MNHEY and CDR2 SVGAGI. The CDR3 is made up of 16 amino acids. V was clipped by 2 bases and J by 0 bases, with 14 bases between them. As DNA, the CDR3 is TGTGCCAGCAGTTACGTTGGAGGGACAGACTCCTACGAGCAGTACTTC. This gives the protein CASSYVGGTDSYEQYF.

CDR3 DNA: TGTGCCAGCAGCGACCGTGCAGGGAGTTCACCCCTCCACTTT. This codes for CASSDRAGSSPLHF. This chain links TRBV7-9 with TRBJ1-6; D perhaps matches TRBD1 (5 bases). Germline V gene data show CDR1 as SEHNR and CDR2 as FQNEAQ (reference sequence). The CDR3 totals 14 residues. Trimming shortened V by 5 bases and J by 9 bases, and 14 bases separated the two germline ends.

This clonotype showed up just a few times. The V call is TRBV7-2, the J call TRBJ2-3; 7 bases line up with TRBD2. Trimming took 2 bases from V and 5 from J; bases not matched to a gene: 4. Germline lookup yields CDR1 SGHTA and CDR2 FQGNSA. This CDR3 has 14 residues. The CDR3 DNA follows: TGTGCCAGCAGCTTAACTCCTAGCGGAGATACGCAGTATTTT. Translated, it gives CASSLTPSGDTQYF.

The chain combines TRBV5-1 with TRBJ2-1; maybe TRBD2 (6 bases). This CDR3 contains 13 residues. The V gene's germline CDR1 is SGHRS and CDR2 YFSETQ. Trimming stripped 2 bases from V and 7 bases from J, with 10 bases between. CDR3 sequence: CASSFVADNEQFF. CDR3 DNA sequence: TGCGCCAGCAGCTTTGTAGCGGATAATGAGCAGTTCTTC.

The chain combines TRBV12-3 or TRBV12-4 with TRBJ2-5, with a weak D call TRBD2 (5 bases). Trimming pared 7 bases from V and 4 bases from J, leaving 13 bases between. CDR3 length: 13 residues. The CDR3 nucleotides are TGTGCCAGCACCCCGGGGTTCCCAGAGACCCAGTACTTC. Translated, it gives CASTPGFPETQYF.

The chain combines TRBV12-5 with TRBJ1-1, with 8 bases aligning to TRBD1. The junction had 3 bases not matched to a gene; V was cut back by 8 bases and J by 4 bases. The CDR3 covers 12 residues. Germline CDR1 and CDR2: LGHNT and FRNRAP. The CDR3 protein is CASLDRATEAFF. CDR3 bases: TGTGCTAGTCTGGACAGGGCCACTGAAGCTTTCTTT.

The rearrangement uses TRBV4-3 and TRBJ1-6; D is unclear. CDR3 length: 13 residues. Germline loops: CDR1 LGHNA, CDR2 YSLEER. The ends were cut back, 1 base at V and 8 bases at J, with 6 bases in the middle. CDR3 residues: CASSQATYSPLHF. The CDR3 nucleotides read TGCGCCAGCAGCCAAGCGACGTATTCACCCCTCCACTTT.

The chain links TRBV12-3 or TRBV12-4 to TRBJ2-5; weak D call: TRBD1 (7 bases). This CDR3 region has 15 residues. Trimming took off 6 bases at V and 1 base at J, with 15 bases between the two ends. The CDR3 nucleotides are TGTGCCAGCAGCTCCAGGCGGGACAGCCAAGAGACCCAGTACTTC. Protein sequence: CASSSRRDSQETQYF.

This chain uses TRBV27 with TRBJ2-1; D not certain. V shed 2 bases and J shed 3 bases, with 11 bases lying between them. The germline gives CDR1 MNHEY, CDR2 SMNVEV (reference sequence). The CDR3 contains 15 residues. As DNA, the CDR3 is TGTGCCAGCAGTTTAAACTCAGAGATCTACAATGAGCAGTTCTTC. Translating it yields CASSLNSEIYNEQFF.

The rearrangement uses TRBV3-1 and TRBJ1-1; D gene uncertain. Trimming left V 4 bases short and J 1 base short, with 13 bases between. This CDR3 is built from 15 residues. Per the germline V gene, CDR1 is LGHDT and CDR2 is YNNKEL (reference sequence). The CDR3 DNA is TGTGCCAGCAGCCCGAAGGGCCGCGGGAACACTGAAGCTTTCTTT. Its protein is CASSPKGRGNTEAFF.

The chain uses TRBV15 and TRBJ1-1, with D perhaps matching TRBD1 (5 bases). CDR3 size: 15 residues. The V gene's germline CDR1 is LNHNV and CDR2 YYDKDF (reference sequence). The V end lost 8 bases, the J end lost 4 bases, and 20 bases lay between the germline ends. The CDR3 region has the DNA TGTGCCACCCGACCCTCGGGGGGTTCGATCACTGAAGCTTTCTTT. Translation: CATRPSGGSITEAFF.

Only one count was recorded for this clonotype. Here the CDR3 reads CASSLRDAPSGGEKLFF. DNA of the CDR3: TGTGCCAGCAGCTTAAGGGACGCCCCGTCCGGGGGTGAAAAACTGTTTTTT. The chain couples TRBV7-2 to TRBJ1-4; the D gene is possibly TRBD1 (5 bases). With 2 bases removed from V and 7 bases from J, the gap between germline ends came to 20 bases. The CDR3 is made up of 17 amino acids. Looked up from germline, CDR1 is SGHTA and CDR2 is FQGNSA.

This chain connects TRBV5-1 to TRBJ2-3; the D is unclear. CDR1 and CDR2 from the germline V gene are SGHRS and YFSETQ. CDR3 length: 13 residues. Trimming left V 3 bases short and J 1 base short, with 6 bases between. DNA for the CDR3: TGCGCCAGCAGCTCGTACCGCACAGATACGCAGTATTTT. The encoded protein is CASSSYRTDTQYF.

The rearrangement uses TRBV15 and TRBJ1-4, with D possibly TRBD1 on 6 matching bases. This CDR3 is 15 amino acids long. The germline V gene encodes CDR1 LNHNV and CDR2 YYDKDF (reference sequence). V gave up 0 bases and J gave up 5 bases, with 10 bases separating them. DNA for the CDR3: TGTGCCACCAGCAGAGATCGAGACAGGAATGAAAAACTGTTTTTT. Translating it yields CATSRDRDRNEKLFF.

A word on this clonotype: Sequence at one end of the junction differs from germline and may be a read error. The rearrangement links TRBV18 to TRBJ2-5; D call uncertain. Per germline, CDR1 KGHSH and CDR2 LQKENI. The CDR3 totals 16 residues. CDR3 residues: CASSPLAAGPQETQYF. Written as DNA, the CDR3 is TGTGCCAGCTCGCCACTCGCGGCAGGACCCCAAGAGACCCAGTACTTC.

This clonotype has only one observation. This sequence joins TRBV3-1 and TRBJ2-7; D possibly uses TRBD1 or TRBD2 (5 bases each). CDR1 and CDR2 from the germline V gene are LGHDT and YNNKEL (reference sequence). The CDR3 extends over 14 amino acids. Trimming removed 4 bases from V and 3 bases from J, with 13 bases in between. The CDR3 loop reads CASSPRDGNYEQYF. The CDR3 DNA follows: TGTGCCAGCAGCCCCCGGGACGGTAACTACGAGCAGTACTTC.

The chain employs TRBV5-6 and TRBJ2-7; D possibly matches TRBD1 or TRBD2 (6 bases each). The ends were cut back, 4 bases at V and 0 bases at J, with 14 bases in the middle. The CDR3 has 15 residues. CDR1 is SGHDT, CDR2 YYEEEE, per germline. CDR3 region: CASSPPGGSSYEQYF. CDR3 sequence (DNA): TGTGCCAGCAGCCCACCCGGGGGCAGCTCCTACGAGCAGTACTTC. The variable domain in full, with the rest retrieved from reference TRBV5-6 and TRBJ2-7, is DAGVTQSPTHLIKTRGQQVTLRCSPKSGHDTVSWYQQALGQGPQFIFQYYEEEERQRGNFPDRFSGHQFPNYSSELNVNALLLGDSALYLCASSPPGGSSYEQYFGPGTRLTVT.

The chain is built from TRBV7-2 and TRBJ2-3; possible D gene TRBD2, 6 bases. The CDR3 is 16 residues long. V was pared by 5 bases and J by 2 bases, with 17 bases between. The germline CDR1 and CDR2 sequences are SGHTA and FQGNSA. The CDR3 sequence is CASSTSLGGSTDTQYF. Here the CDR3 DNA reads TGTGCCAGCAGCACCTCGCTGGGGGGTTCCACAGATACGCAGTATTTT.

V gene TRBV5-1 combines with J gene TRBJ2-5; D might be TRBD2 (5 bases). Trimming pared 6 bases from V and 5 bases from J, leaving 26 bases between. Germline-derived CDR1 and CDR2 are SGHRS and YFSETQ. The CDR3 loop spans 17 amino acids. The CDR3 loop reads CASIQMSGRGSVETQYF. In nucleotides, the CDR3 is TGCGCCAGCATCCAGATGAGTGGGAGAGGGTCGGTGGAGACCCAGTACTTC.

This clonotype was seen once. V usage is TRBV5-1 and J usage is TRBJ2-7; 13 bases line up with TRBD2. The germline V gene encodes CDR1 SGHRS and CDR2 YFSETQ. This CDR3 comprises 17 residues. V trimming: 4 bases; J trimming: 5 bases; junction bases outside the gene matches: 12. In DNA form, the CDR3 reads TGCGCCAGCAGCGAAGGACTAGCGGGAGATGGTCGGGACGAGCAGTACTTC. Translating it yields CASSEGLAGDGRDEQYF.

With regard to this clonotype: Germline is not matched at one junction end, which may reflect a read error. The chain has TRBV29-1 and TRBJ1-2, with D unresolved. This CDR3 comprises 15 residues. The germline gives CDR1 SQVTM, CDR2 ANQGSEA. CDR3 bases: TGCAGCGTTGATGGTGGGGTTAGGGCTAACTATGACTACACCTTC. Translated: CSVDGGVRANYDYTF.

This chain links TRBV7-3 with TRBJ2-6; tentative D call: TRBD1 (5 bases). Germline V lookup: CDR1 SGHTA, CDR2 FQGTGA. The CDR3 extends over 17 amino acids. V was shortened by 3 bases and J by 3 bases, with 15 bases between the two germline ends. The chain's CDR3 is CASSLETGWGGANVLTF. CDR3 sequence (DNA): TGTGCCAGCAGCTTGGAAACAGGCTGGGGTGGGGCCAACGTCCTGACTTTC.

The chain links TRBV5-1 to TRBJ2-6; D not resolved. Germline V gives CDR1 SGHRS, CDR2 YFSETQ. CDR3 length: 13 amino acids. The germline V and J ends were trimmed by 5 bases and 2 bases, with 5 bases remaining between them. The CDR3 reads CASRRTGANVLTF. For the CDR3, the DNA is TGCGCCAGCAGGAGGACTGGGGCCAACGTCCTGACTTTC.

The chain joins TRBV29-1 to TRBJ2-1; the D gene is possibly TRBD2 (6 bases). Trimming removed 6 bases from V and 5 bases from J, with 14 bases in between. Germline CDR1 reads SQVTM; CDR2 reads ANQGSEA. The CDR3 is 13 residues long. The chain's CDR3 is CSVRGLSNNEQFF. CDR3 bases: TGCAGCGTCCGAGGACTATCCAACAATGAGCAGTTCTTC.

The V and J genes are TRBV15 and TRBJ2-1; D possibly uses TRBD1 or TRBD2 (5 bases each). Per germline, CDR1 LNHNV and CDR2 YYDKDF (reference sequence). Trimming shortened V by 1 base and J by 2 bases, and 21 bases separated the two germline ends. This CDR3 is 19 amino acids long. CDR3 DNA sequence: TGTGCCACCAGCAGAGTTGGGTCTCGGGGACCCAGGCCCTACAATGAGCAGTTCTTC. Amino acids: CATSRVGSRGPRPYNEQFF.